This entry lists 21 T cell receptor beta chains sequenced from one sample in a study of Ad26.COV2.S vaccination and SARS-CoV-2 variants. Repertoires were generated with immunoSEQ multiplex PCR, while TCRdb's copy carries only in-frame clones and drops some. The table has about 350,000 clones, less than 90% seen once. Treatment indicated: about 20 received Ad26.COV2.S at low or high dose, single or two shots; about 5 received placebo; per-sample allocation not given. Specimen acquisition occurred on day 63 following the initial vaccine or placebo injection. The source material was peripheral blood, sampled in a trial of Ad26.COV2.S vaccine versus placebo. These TCRs come from a person between 18 and 59 years old who received the Ad26.COV2.S COVID-19 vaccine or a placebo.

The chain couples TRBV29-1 to TRBJ2-7, with TRBD2 matching 7 bases. CDR1 and CDR2 from the germline V gene are SQVTM and ANQGSEA. V dropped 4 bases and J dropped 1; count of bases not matched to a gene: 7. This CDR3 has 14 amino acids. The CDR3 nucleotides are TGCAGCGTTGGAAGCGGGGTCCTTTCCTACGAGCAGTACTTC. Amino acid sequence: CSVGSGVLSYEQYF.

This clone was counted between two and nine times. The chain recombines TRBV27 with TRBJ2-5; the D is unclear. The CDR3 covers 15 residues. The V end lost 2 bases, the J end lost 0 bases, and 10 bases lay between the germline ends. The V gene's germline CDR1 is MNHEY and CDR2 SMNVEV (reference sequence). The CDR3 is CASSLKGWHQETQYF. As DNA, the CDR3 is TGTGCCAGCAGTTTAAAGGGCTGGCACCAAGAGACCCAGTACTTC.

The chain combines TRBV3-1 (or the pseudogene TRBV3-2) with TRBJ2-7, with TRBD2 matching over 14 bases. Germline CDR1 and CDR2: LGHDT and YNNKEL (reference sequence). The CDR3 has 18 residues. The V and J ends lost 1 base and 3 bases, in that order; junction bases with no gene match: 8. The CDR3 nucleotides read TGTGCCAGCAGCCAAGGAGGGGGACTAGCGGGGGCCGACTACGAGCAGTACTTC. The encoded protein is CASSQGGGLAGADYEQYF.

The genes are TRBV6-5 and TRBJ1-1; possibly TRBD1 for D (5 bases). CDR3 length: 14 residues. Trimming cost V 6 bases and J 6 bases, with 17 bases left between them. Per germline, CDR1 MNHEY and CDR2 SVGAGI. The CDR3 DNA reads as TGTGCCAGCAGGACCCAGTGGGACTGGGCTGAAGCTTTCTTT. Protein product: CASRTQWDWAEAFF.

The V and J genes are TRBV5-4 and TRBJ1-5; a possible D gene is TRBD1 (6 bases). V lost 4 bases and J 5 bases, leaving 19 bases between the germline ends. Germline CDR1 reads SGHNT; CDR2 reads YYREEE (reference sequence). The CDR3 is 16 amino acids. The CDR3 protein is CASSLGGGRTDQPQHF. The CDR3 nucleotides are TGTGCCAGCAGCCTGGGCGGGGGGCGGACGGATCAGCCCCAGCATTTT.

The chain is built from TRBV21-1 and TRBJ2-2; the DNA was not used to check the table's D call, TRBD1. TRBV21-1 is assigned pseudogene status. CDR3 length: 17 amino acids. CDR3 nucleotides: TGTGCCAGCAGCAAAGAGAGATCGGCCAGGGCAACCGGGGAGCTGTTTTTT. Protein product: CASSKERSARATGELFF.

This chain joins TRBV12-5 and TRBJ2-7; the match to TRBD2 covers 11 bases. Germline V gene data show CDR1 as LGHNT and CDR2 as FRNRAP. The J segment lost 7 bases and the V segment lost 10 bases, leaving 6 bases of the junction unmatched. The CDR3 extends over 12 amino acids. The CDR3 DNA sequence: TGTGCTATACTAGCGGGGGTGGAAGAGCAGTACTTC. Its translation: CAILAGVEEQYF.

The rearrangement joins TRBV4-1 to TRBJ1-2, with 7 positions matching TRBD1. The CDR3 loop spans 16 amino acids. Germline-derived CDR1 and CDR2 are MGHRA and YSYEKL. Trimming removed 5 bases from V and 2 bases from J; junction bases left unmatched: 11. CDR3: CASSLGPGGQNYGYTF. CDR3 nucleotides: TGCGCCAGCAGCTTAGGCCCAGGGGGGCAGAACTATGGCTACACCTTC.

J is TRBJ1-3 and V is TRBV19, with 9 bases lining up with TRBD1. The CDR3 loop spans 17 amino acids. V gave up 6 bases and J gave up 0 bases; unmatched junction bases: 9. In germline, CDR1 is LNHDA, CDR2 SQIVND (reference sequence). The CDR3, as DNA: TGTGCCAGTAGCTTTCGGACAGGGGCCAACTCTGGAAACACCATATATTTT. It is translated as CASSFRTGANSGNTIYF. The full variable domain, in which reference TRBV19 and TRBJ1-3 provide the parts outside the CDR3, is DGGITQSPKYLFRKEGQNVTLSCEQNLNHDAMYWYRQDPGQGLRLIYYSQIVNDFQKGDIAEGYSVSREKKESFPLTVTSAQKNPTAFYLCASSFRTGANSGNTIYFGEGSWLTVV.

This sequence joins TRBV10-3 and TRBJ1-1; weak D call: TRBD1 (6 bases). The V end lost 6 bases, the J end lost 1 base, and 12 bases lay between the germline ends. CDR3 length: 14 residues. Germline V gene data show CDR1 as ENHRY and CDR2 as SYGVKD. CDR3 loop: CAISRQERNTEAFF. The CDR3 DNA sequence: TGTGCCATCAGCAGACAGGAGAGGAACACTGAAGCTTTCTTT.

This chain links TRBV6-2 or TRBV6-3 with TRBJ2-3, with D maybe TRBD2 (6 bases). Germline V lookup: CDR1 MNHEY, CDR2 SVGEGT. Trimming pared 0 bases from V and 4 bases from J, leaving 11 bases between. The CDR3 is 15 residues long. The CDR3 nucleotides are TGTGCCAGCAGTTACTCCGCGGGGCCAGCAGATACGCAGTATTTT. This gives the protein CASSYSAGPADTQYF.

V and J are TRBV5-3 and TRBJ2-7; a possible D gene is TRBD2 (6 bases). TRBV5-3 is an ORF for which the function is uncertain. This CDR3 has 15 amino acids. The germline V and J ends were trimmed by 1 base and 4 bases, with 15 bases remaining between them. The CDR3 is CARSLSGESYYEQYF. Written as DNA, the CDR3 is TGTGCCAGAAGCTTGTCGGGGGAGTCTTATTACGAGCAGTACTTC.

Points on this clone: The same CDR3 can be traced to other DNA sequences in this sample. The CDR3: CASSFGRSYEQYF. As DNA, the CDR3 is TGTGCCAGCAGTTTTGGGAGAAGCTACGAGCAGTACTTC. The chain carries TRBV27 and TRBJ2-7; D perhaps matches TRBD2 (5 bases). Germline CDR1 and CDR2: MNHEY and SMNVEV (reference sequence). Trimming left V 3 bases short and J 3 bases short, with 9 bases between. This CDR3 has 13 residues.

V and J are TRBV5-4 and TRBJ2-5, with 10 bases that match TRBD2. The germline CDR1 and CDR2 sequences are SGHNT and YYREEE (reference sequence). The CDR3 consists of 15 residues. J was trimmed by 4 bases and V by 4 bases; bases with no gene match: 7. CDR3 sequence: CASSERLAGGETQYF. The CDR3 DNA sequence: TGTGCCAGCAGCGAGAGGTTAGCGGGAGGAGAGACCCAGTACTTC.

The rearrangement links TRBV28 to TRBJ2-1; D call uncertain. V lost 5 bases and J lost 6, with 14 bases in between. Looked up from germline, CDR1 is MDHEN and CDR2 is SYDVKM. The CDR3 length is 14 residues. CDR3 loop: CASSAPPWGNEQFF. CDR3 DNA: TGTGCCAGCAGTGCCCCTCCGTGGGGCAATGAGCAGTTCTTC.

V and J are TRBV7-2 and TRBJ1-5; D not resolved. This CDR3 is built from 16 residues. CDR1 and CDR2 (germline): SGHTA, FQGNSA. Between the trimmed V and J ends, which lost 1 base and 2 bases, there was a span of 12 bases. The CDR3 reads CASSLGAGVGNQPQHF. The CDR3 DNA is TGTGCCAGCAGCTTAGGAGCTGGGGTTGGCAATCAGCCCCAGCATTTT.

This clone was detected a few times. This chain connects TRBV19 to TRBJ1-2; 9 bases fit TRBD1. Per germline, CDR1 LNHDA and CDR2 SQIVND (reference sequence). The trim removed 3 bases at V and 8 bases at J, leaving 7 bases unmatched. The CDR3 runs 14 residues. CDR3 protein: CASSIWGQGLGYTF. The CDR3 DNA sequence: TGTGCCAGTAGTATCTGGGGACAGGGTTTAGGCTACACCTTC.

In this sample, this clone turned up once. The V and J genes are TRBV5-4 and TRBJ1-1, with a possible D match to TRBD1 (5 bases). Germline V gene data show CDR1 as SGHNT and CDR2 as YYREEE (reference sequence). V lost 1 base and J 7 bases, leaving 11 bases between the germline ends. The CDR3 length is 13 residues. CDR3 loop: CASSLWGRSEAFF. Written as DNA, the CDR3 is TGTGCCAGCAGCTTGTGGGGGAGGAGTGAAGCTTTCTTT.

The CDR3 loop reads CSARISYGYTF. As DNA, the CDR3 is TGCAGTGCTCGGATAAGCTATGGCTACACCTTC. This chain connects TRBV20-1 to TRBJ1-2, with no clear D. The V gene lost 5 bases and the J gene lost 4 bases, with 8 bases spanning the gap. This CDR3 comprises 11 residues. Germline CDR1 is DFQATT and CDR2 is SNEGSKA (reference sequence).

V is TRBV5-1 and J is TRBJ2-1; perhaps TRBD1 as D (5 bases). V lost 0 bases and J lost 6, with 13 bases in between. The CDR3 sequence is 15 residues long. Germline V gene lookup returns CDR1 SGHRS and CDR2 YFSETQ. The chain's CDR3 is CASSLADSRSNEQFF. CDR3 nucleotides: TGCGCCAGCAGCTTGGCCGACAGTCGGAGCAATGAGCAGTTCTTC.

J is TRBJ2-7 and V is TRBV5-4; perhaps D is TRBD1 or TRBD2 (6 bases each). The germline V and J ends were trimmed by 3 bases and 2 bases, with 15 bases remaining between them. Germline assignment: CDR1 SGHNT and CDR2 YYREEE (reference sequence). This CDR3 has 15 residues. This CDR3 reads CASSSGGGVTYEQYF. CDR3 DNA sequence: TGTGCCAGCAGCTCCGGGGGCGGTGTCACCTACGAGCAGTACTTC.